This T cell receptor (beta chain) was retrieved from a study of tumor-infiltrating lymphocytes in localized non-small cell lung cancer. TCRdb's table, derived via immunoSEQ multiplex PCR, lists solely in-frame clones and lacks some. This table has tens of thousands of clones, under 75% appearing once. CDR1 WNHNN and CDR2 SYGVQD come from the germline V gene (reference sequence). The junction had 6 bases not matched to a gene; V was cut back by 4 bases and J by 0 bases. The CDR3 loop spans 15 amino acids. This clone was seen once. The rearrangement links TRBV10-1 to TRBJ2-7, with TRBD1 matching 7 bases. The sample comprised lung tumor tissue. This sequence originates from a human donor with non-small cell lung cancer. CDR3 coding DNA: TGCGCCAGCAGTGCAACAGGGGCTAGCTCCTACGAGCAGTACTTC. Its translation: CASSATGASSYEQYF.